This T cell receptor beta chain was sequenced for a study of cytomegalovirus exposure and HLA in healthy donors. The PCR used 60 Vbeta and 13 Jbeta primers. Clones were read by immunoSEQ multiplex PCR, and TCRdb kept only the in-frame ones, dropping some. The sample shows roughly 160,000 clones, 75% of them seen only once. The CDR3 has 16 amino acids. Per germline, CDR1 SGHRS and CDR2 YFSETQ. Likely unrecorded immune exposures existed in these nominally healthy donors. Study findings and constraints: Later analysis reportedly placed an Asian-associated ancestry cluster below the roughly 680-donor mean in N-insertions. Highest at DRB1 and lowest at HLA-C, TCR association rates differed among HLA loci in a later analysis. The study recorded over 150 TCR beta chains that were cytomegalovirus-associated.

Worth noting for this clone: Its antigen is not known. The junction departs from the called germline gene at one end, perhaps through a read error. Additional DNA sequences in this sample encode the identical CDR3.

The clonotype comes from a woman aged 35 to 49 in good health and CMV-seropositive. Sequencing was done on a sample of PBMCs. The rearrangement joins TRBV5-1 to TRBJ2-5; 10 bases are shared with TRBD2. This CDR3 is CASSHGLAENQETQYF. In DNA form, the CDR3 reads TGCGCCAGCAGCCACGGACTAGCGGAGAACCAAGAGACTCAGTACTTC.